A single sample gave rise to the 20 T cell receptor beta chains below, sequenced in a study of blood T cells in healthy people across ages. Primers used in a second PCR of about 6 to 11 cycles were a sample-barcoded 5' primer and a J-beta primer mix. Each CDR3 protein is one row after TCRdb ran MiXCR on the 5' RACE reads. Of roughly 800,000 distinct CDR3 sequences in the sample, 20% to 30% were seen once. This same sample was also part of a study on T cells of mothers and their children.

Sequenced input: blood. These receptor sequences come from a boy between 10 and 17 years old in good health.

The genes are TRBV12-5 and TRBJ1-5; D uncertain. This CDR3 spans 13 amino acids. CDR1 and CDR2 (germline): LGHNT, FRNRAP. Trimming shortened V by 6 bases and J by 6 bases, and 12 bases separated the two germline ends. This CDR3 is CASGRTAGQPQHF. Written as DNA, the CDR3 is TGTGCTAGTGGACGAACCGCGGGTCAGCCCCAGCATTTT.

This clonotype was detected only a few times. The rearrangement uses TRBV3-1 and TRBJ2-1; the D is unclear. The J call may not be correct, given that the DNA end is closer to TRBJ2-7. There are 12 residues in the CDR3. Germline CDR1 is LGHDT and CDR2 is YNNKEL (reference sequence). CDR3 sequence: CASSQGRSEQYF. The CDR3 coding sequence is TGTGCCAGCAGCCAGGGCAGGTCTGAGCAGTACTTC.

This clonotype turned up a few times. V usage is TRBV2 and J usage is TRBJ2-7; possibly TRBD2 for D (6 bases). CDR3 size: 15 residues. Trimming left V 9 bases short and J 1 base short, with 19 bases between. Germline CDR1 is SNHLY and CDR2 is FYNNEI. The DNA of the CDR3 is TGTGCCAGTACGGTCCGAGGGGAGGCATCCTACGAGCAGTACTTC. Its translation is CASTVRGEASYEQYF. Full variable domain (missing parts from reference TRBV2 and TRBJ2-7): EPEVTQTPSHQVTQMGQEVILRCVPISNHLYFYWYRQILGQKVEFLVSFYNNEISEKSEIFDDQFSVERPDGSNFTLKIRSTKLEDSAMYFCASTVRGEASYEQYFGPGTRLTVT.

The rearrangement uses TRBV18 and TRBJ2-5; D not resolved. CDR1 and CDR2 (germline): KGHSH, LQKENI. Trimming removed 2 bases from V and 1 base from J, with 14 bases in between. There are 16 residues in the CDR3. Here the CDR3 reads CASSPSYSRSQETQYF. The CDR3 DNA follows: TGTGCCAGCTCACCAAGTTATAGCAGGAGCCAAGAGACCCAGTACTTC.

This clonotype has a handful of counts. The rearrangement links TRBV6-6 to TRBJ2-3; 11 nucleotides match TRBD2. Per germline, CDR1 MNHNY and CDR2 SVGAGI (reference sequence). The CDR3 spans 16 residues. V lost 1 base to trimming and J lost 3 bases; unmatched junction nucleotides: 3. CDR3: CASSYYSGGVTDTQYF. The CDR3 coding sequence is TGTGCCAGCAGTTACTATAGCGGGGGGGTGACAGATACGCAGTATTTT.

This clonotype was seen a few times. The rearrangement uses TRBV24-1 and TRBJ1-2, with D tentatively TRBD1 (5 bases). The V gene lost 3 bases and the J gene lost 3 bases, with 10 bases spanning the gap. There are 14 residues in the CDR3. Germline V gene sequence: CDR1 KGHDR, CDR2 SFDVKD. CDR3 nucleotides: TGTGCCACCAGTGATCAGGGAACGGACTATGGCTACACCTTC. Translating it yields CATSDQGTDYGYTF.

This clonotype has just a few counts. The CDR3 reads CASSSAPAGGPYNEQFF. CDR3 DNA sequence: TGCGCCAGCAGCTCCGCTCCGGCGGGGGGACCCTACAATGAGCAGTTCTTC. The chain joins TRBV5-1 to TRBJ2-1; 8 bases fit TRBD2. V lost 3 bases, J lost 2 bases, and 10 bases stayed unmatched. Germline loops: CDR1 SGHRS, CDR2 YFSETQ. The CDR3 totals 17 residues.

This clonotype turned up a few times. The V call is TRBV11-1, the J call TRBJ2-7; 8 nucleotides match TRBD2. The J call is uncertain, as TRBJ2-1 better fits the DNA end. The CDR3 sequence is 16 residues long. From germline, CDR1 is SGHAT and CDR2 FQDESV (reference sequence). In DNA, the CDR3 is TGTGCCAGCAGCAAAGGGATTAGCGGGGAGAGGGATGAGCAGTTCTTC. Amino acids: CASSKGISGERDEQFF.

The chain is built from TRBV2 and TRBJ2-1, with D hard to call. The germline gives CDR1 SNHLY, CDR2 FYNNEI. The CDR3 spans 16 residues. V gave up 6 bases and J gave up 0 bases, with 15 bases separating them. The CDR3 reads CASRLSGYYSYNEQFF. CDR3 bases: TGTGCCAGCAGACTTAGTGGCTACTACTCCTACAATGAGCAGTTCTTC.

The J gene is TRBJ2-7, the V gene TRBV5-1; TRBD2 is a possible D gene (5 bases). This CDR3 is 15 amino acids long. Trimming shortened V by 4 bases and J by 2 bases, and 16 bases separated the two germline ends. The germline V gene has CDR1 SGHRS and CDR2 YFSETQ. Here the CDR3 DNA reads TGCGCCAGCAGCGGACGGACCCGGGGAGCCTACGAGCAGTACTTC. Its translation is CASSGRTRGAYEQYF.

This sequence joins TRBV3-1 and TRBJ2-5, with a possible D match to TRBD1 (5 bases). This CDR3 has 16 residues. Trimming removed 4 bases from V and 4 bases from J, with 19 bases in between. Germline lookup yields CDR1 LGHDT and CDR2 YNNKEL (reference sequence). CDR3 DNA sequence: TGTGCCAGCAGCCCCCAGGGCCTTCGGGTTGGAGAGACCCAGTACTTC. It encodes CASSPQGLRVGETQYF.

This clonotype was detected once. CDR3 region: CASSQEIDRVNTEAFF. Written as DNA, the CDR3 is TGTGCCAGCAGCCAAGAAATAGACAGGGTGAACACTGAAGCTTTCTTT. The chain uses TRBV4-2 and TRBJ1-1; 7 nucleotides match TRBD1. The V gene end was trimmed by 0 bases and the J gene end by 0 bases; junction bases not matched to a gene: 4. The CDR3 runs to 16 residues. Germline CDR1 reads LGHNA; CDR2 reads YNFKEQ.

In this sample, this clonotype turned up many times. V gene TRBV11-1 combines with J gene TRBJ2-7; 7 bases align to TRBD1. V lost 4 bases and J lost 3; bases outside the gene matches: 3. The CDR3 spans 13 residues. Germline V gives CDR1 SGHAT, CDR2 FQDESV (reference sequence). The CDR3 bases are TGTGCCAGCAGCTGGGGACAGCTCTACGAGCAGTACTTC. It is translated as CASSWGQLYEQYF.

The chain joins TRBV11-2 to TRBJ2-7; tentatively, D is TRBD1 or TRBD2 (7 bases each). Trimming took off 6 bases at V and 9 bases at J, with 24 bases between the two ends. Germline V gene lookup returns CDR1 SGHAT and CDR2 FQNNGV. This CDR3 is 15 amino acids long. CDR3 bases: TGTGCCAGCAGGAGCGGGACAGATGATGAGAACTGGCAGTACTTC. Translating it yields CASRSGTDDENWQYF.

There are a few counts of this clonotype. The chain couples TRBV13 to TRBJ1-4; D gene unclear. Trimming took off 3 bases at V and 4 bases at J, with 9 bases between the two ends. This CDR3 has 14 amino acids. CDR1 is PRHDT, CDR2 FYEKMQ, per germline (reference sequence). The CDR3 coding sequence is TGTGCCAGCAGCTTCGCCACTGATAATGAAAAACTGTTTTTT. Residues: CASSFATDNEKLFF.

As regards this clonotype: One end of the junction fails to match germline, which may point to a read error. This sequence joins TRBV2 and TRBJ2-2, with TRBD1 matching over 7 bases. The CDR3 is 16 amino acids. Germline assignment: CDR1 SNHLY and CDR2 FYNNEI. The CDR3 sequence is CVSSEQGTANTGELFF. The CDR3, as DNA: TGTGTCAGCAGTGAACAGGGGACCGCGAACACCGGGGAGCTGTTTTTT.

The gene calls are TRBV27 and TRBJ2-6; D uncertain. V gave up 6 bases and J gave up 4 bases, with 13 bases separating them. This CDR3 region has 15 residues. In germline, CDR1 is MNHEY, CDR2 SMNVEV (reference sequence). CDR3: CASSSGQQGANVLTF. CDR3 DNA sequence: TGTGCCAGCAGCTCCGGCCAGCAAGGGGCCAACGTCCTGACTTTC.

This clonotype was recorded only once. The junction does not match germline at one end; this may be a read error. The J gene is TRBJ1-2, the V gene TRBV7-9; D is uncertain. Germline loops: CDR1 SEHNR, CDR2 FQNEAQ (reference sequence). The CDR3 runs to 15 residues. This chain's CDR3 is CASAVVRGYHYGYAF. The CDR3 DNA reads TGTGCCAGCGCGGTTGTTAGAGGATACCACTATGGCTACGCCTTC.

There are a few counts of this clonotype. This chain uses TRBV7-3 with TRBJ1-1; D might be TRBD1 (6 bases). This CDR3 is built from 15 residues. Trimming removed 0 bases at V and 1 base at J, with 9 bases between. Per germline, CDR1 SGHTA and CDR2 FQGTGA. The CDR3 DNA sequence: TGTGCCAGCAGCTTAACGCAGGGGCCGAACACTGAAGCTTTCTTT. Translation: CASSLTQGPNTEAFF.

There are a few counts of this clonotype. The chain employs TRBV5-1 and TRBJ2-3; TRBD2 is a possible D gene (5 bases). This CDR3 is built from 15 residues. V lost 6 bases and J 3 bases, leaving 17 bases between the germline ends. Germline V CDR1 and CDR2: SGHRS, YFSETQ. The CDR3 region has the DNA TGCGCCAGCACAGGAACAGCCACTAGTACAGATACGCAGTATTTT. Translation gives CASTGTATSTDTQYF.